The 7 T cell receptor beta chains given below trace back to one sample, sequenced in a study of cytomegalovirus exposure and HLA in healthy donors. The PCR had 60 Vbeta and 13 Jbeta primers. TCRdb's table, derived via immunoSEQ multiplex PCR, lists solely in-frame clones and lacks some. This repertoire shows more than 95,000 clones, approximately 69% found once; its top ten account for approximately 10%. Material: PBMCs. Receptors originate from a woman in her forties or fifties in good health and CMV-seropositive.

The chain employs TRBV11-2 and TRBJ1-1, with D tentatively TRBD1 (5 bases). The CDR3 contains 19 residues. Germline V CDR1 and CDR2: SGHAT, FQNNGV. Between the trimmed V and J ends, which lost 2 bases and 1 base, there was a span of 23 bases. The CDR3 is CASSLRIRAAAGGNTEAFF. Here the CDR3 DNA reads TGTGCCAGCAGCTTAAGGATAAGGGCGGCGGCGGGGGGGAACACTGAAGCTTTCTTT.

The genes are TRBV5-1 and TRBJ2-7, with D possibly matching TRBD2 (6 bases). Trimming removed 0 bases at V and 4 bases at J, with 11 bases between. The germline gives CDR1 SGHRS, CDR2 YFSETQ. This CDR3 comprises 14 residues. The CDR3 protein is CASSLEGGQYEQYF. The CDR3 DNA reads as TGCGCCAGCAGCTTGGAAGGAGGGCAGTACGAGCAGTACTTC.

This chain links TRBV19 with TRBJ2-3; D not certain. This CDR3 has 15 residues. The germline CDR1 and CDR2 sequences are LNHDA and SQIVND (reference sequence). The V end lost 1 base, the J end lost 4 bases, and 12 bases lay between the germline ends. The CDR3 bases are TGTGCCAGTAGTATAGGCGCGACTCAAGCAGATACGCAGTATTTT. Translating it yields CASSIGATQADTQYF.

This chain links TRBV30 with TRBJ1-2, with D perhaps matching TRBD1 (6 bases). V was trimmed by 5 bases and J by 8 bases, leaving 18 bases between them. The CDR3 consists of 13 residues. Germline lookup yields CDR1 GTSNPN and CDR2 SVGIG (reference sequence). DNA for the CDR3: TGTGCCTGGGATCCAGGGGTACCTTCCGGCTACACCTTC. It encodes CAWDPGVPSGYTF.

The CDR3 DNA sequence: TGTGCCAGCAGTTTGGGGACAGCCGGAAACACCATATATTTT. Its translation is CASSLGTAGNTIYF. The chain links TRBV6-5 to TRBJ1-3; TRBD1 agrees at 7 bases. The CDR3 spans 14 residues. After removal of 4 bases from V and 4 bases from J, the junction contained 4 bases not matched to a gene. Germline loops: CDR1 MNHEY, CDR2 SVGAGI.

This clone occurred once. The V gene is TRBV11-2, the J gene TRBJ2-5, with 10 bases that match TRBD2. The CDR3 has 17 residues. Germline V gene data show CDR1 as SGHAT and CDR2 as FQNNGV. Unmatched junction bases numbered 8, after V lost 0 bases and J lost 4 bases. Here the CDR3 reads CASSLDGAGGRRETQYF. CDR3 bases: TGTGCCAGCAGCTTAGACGGAGCGGGGGGGCGGAGAGAGACCCAGTACTTC. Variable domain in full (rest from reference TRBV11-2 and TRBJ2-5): EAGVAQSPRYKIIEKRQSVAFWCNPISGHATLYWYQQILGQGPKLLIQFQNNGVVDDSQLPKDRFSAERLKGVDSTLKIQPAKLEDSAVYLCASSLDGAGGRRETQYFGPGTRLLVL.

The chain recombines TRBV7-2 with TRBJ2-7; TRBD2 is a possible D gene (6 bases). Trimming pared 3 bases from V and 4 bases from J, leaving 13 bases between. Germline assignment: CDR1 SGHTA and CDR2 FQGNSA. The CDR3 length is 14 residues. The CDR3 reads CASSFGQGGYEQYF. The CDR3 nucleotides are TGTGCCAGCAGCTTTGGGCAGGGAGGATACGAGCAGTACTTC. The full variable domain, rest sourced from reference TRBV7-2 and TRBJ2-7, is GAGVSQSPSNKVTEKGKDVELRCDPISGHTALYWYRQSLGQGLEFLIYFQGNSAPDKSGLPSDRFSAERTGGSVSTLTIQRTQQEDSAVYLCASSFGQGGYEQYFGPGTRLTVT.